A selection of T cell receptor beta chains follows, all from one sample in a study of blood T cell repertoires in COVID-19. Here immunoSEQ multiplex PCR was the method, and the copy in TCRdb shows in-frame clones only, minus some. The top ten clones hold under 8% of a sample with 87,000 or so clones, 80% to 90% of them seen once. Sequences were obtained from peripheral blood. The source of these receptors is a human donor with acute or convalescent COVID-19. The donor label of this sample is uncertain. The CDR3 runs from the conserved cysteine through the conserved F or W. The order of the fields is V gene, clone size, CDR3 protein. For some rows the clone size is stated as once, few or many, or as a class when expanded; others skip it.

TRBV4-2,-,CASSQALGNTEAFF
TRBV6-5,-,CASRSGVGGYTF
TRBV24-1,-,CATSSPGGNYGYTF
TRBV6-5,-,CASTPAGEDGYTF
TRBV25-1,-,CASSEEDREQPQHF
TRBV4-1,-,CASSQDRGRTGAVRSSYEQYF
TRBV5-1,-,CASSQRDSVSQYF
TRBV6-2/TRBV6-3,-,CASSYGAGQGSHEQFF
TRBV18,-,CASSPGQGIWPQHF
TRBV6-5,once,CASSDSGTSNQPQHF
TRBV20-1,-,CSASPTGFSSYEQYF
TRBV7-3,-,CASSPQGLAGDNEQFF
TRBV2,-,CASSESPPPRGTQYF
TRBV28,-,CASSLAASYGYTF
TRBV19,-,CASSRVHRATDEGTEAFF
TRBV30,-,CAWSWATRQQGYTF
TRBV11-2,-,CASSLNAEGYTEAFF
TRBV5-1,-,CASSLGLRPIQLAKNIQYF
TRBV6-2/TRBV6-3,-,CASSFVGGGEQYF
TRBV9,-,CASSVGSLTDTQYF
TRBV19,-,CASRAGTGGTTNEKLFF
TRBV19,-,CASSRQANTEAFF
TRBV2,once,CASSVWSEQFF
TRBV7-9,-,CASSLPGTNYGYTF
TRBV10-1,-,CASSRTQGAETCNEQFF
TRBV27,once,CASSFVQGGARIHTF
TRBV5-1,-,CASSLQTGNTEAFF